This TCR beta chain appears in the sequencing data of a study of naive and memory T cell subsets. Study conclusions and caveats: Between naive and memory subsets, TCR abundance power law exponents differed. In naive cells, over 95% of TCR sequences were seen only once. Clonotypes are single alpha or beta chains, not paired receptors.

An equimolar mix of two oligonucleotides served as the beta constant-region primer for TRBC1 and TRBC2. TCRdb called the UMI-ligation and nested PCR reads again in MiXCR, with one record for every CDR3 protein. The table lists 130,000 to 150,000 distinct CDR3 sequences, approximately 17% of them singletons, with roughly 0.14% in the top ten. After CD4 positive bead selection, the CD4-negative fraction gave CD8 T cells. Regarding this clonotype: Its antigen is still unknown.

This sequence was found in a human donor in good health. Material for sequencing was naive CD4+ T cells from blood.

The CDR3 is CAWSVLRVYGLWGEQFF. The CDR3 DNA reads TGTGCCTGGAGTGTACTAAGGGTTTATGGTTTGTGGGGTGAGCAGTTCTTC. The gene calls are TRBV30 and TRBJ2-1, with D unclear. Trimming removed 0 bases at V and 9 bases at J, with 24 bases between. CDR3 size: 17 residues. Germline V CDR1 and CDR2: GTSNPN, SVGIG (reference sequence).